This T cell receptor (beta chain) originates from a study of PD-1 blockade in classical Hodgkin lymphoma. Study details: Nivolumab was given intravenously to patients at 3 mg/kg every 2 weeks.

Findings and caveats of the study: Healthy donors were reported to have higher baseline TCR diversity than newly diagnosed patients. Some patients started nivolumab under 1 year after ASCT, and they were excluded. Lower baseline TCR diversity marked trial partial responders and progressors.

The CDR3 is 15 amino acids. The V and J ends lost 1 base and 3 bases respectively, with 11 bases between them. Germline V gene data show CDR1 as SGHVS and CDR2 as FQNEAQ. Libraries were prepared by immunoSEQ multiplex PCR; TCRdb keeps only in-frame clonotypes and omits some of them. The top ten hold approximately 10% of the sample, which has about 26,000 clones, roughly 62% seen once. Patients all relapsed after autologous stem cell transplantation, and there was variation in brentuximab vedotin exposure. A word on this clone: Its target is unknown.

Source: peripheral blood mononuclear cells (PBMCs), taken before the second cycle of nivolumab. The genes are TRBV7-8 and TRBJ2-3; perhaps TRBD2 as D (7 bases). This TCR was recovered from a human donor with classical Hodgkin lymphoma. The CDR3 coding sequence is TGTGCCAGCAGCTTAGGGGGGGGCCTTACAGATACGCAGTATTTT. Translating gives CASSLGGGLTDTQYF. Full variable domain (rest looked up from reference TRBV7-8 and TRBJ2-3): GAGVSQSPRYKVAKRGQDVALRCDPISGHVSLFWYQQALGQGPEFLTYFQNEAQLDKSGLPSDRFFAERPEGSVSTLKIQRTQQEDSAVYLCASSLGGGLTDTQYFGPGTRLTVL.